A single sample gave rise to the 10 T cell receptor beta chains below, sequenced in a study of cytomegalovirus exposure and HLA in healthy donors. PCR employed 60 Vbeta and 13 Jbeta primers. Clones were read by immunoSEQ multiplex PCR, and TCRdb kept only the in-frame ones, dropping some. The table has about 120,000 clones, less than 80% seen once. Sequenced material: PBMCs. The source of these receptors is a woman aged 35 to 49 in good health and CMV-seropositive.

V and J are TRBV5-1 and TRBJ2-5, with D perhaps TRBD1 (6 bases). CDR1 and CDR2 (germline): SGHRS, YFSETQ. V lost 0 bases, J lost 3 bases, and 6 bases lay in between. The CDR3 spans 13 residues. CDR3 DNA: TGCGCCAGCAGCTTGGACAGGGAAGAGACCCAGTACTTC. Its translation: CASSLDREETQYF. Drawing the rest from reference TRBV5-1 and TRBJ2-5, the complete variable domain is KAGVTQTPRYLIKTRGQQVTLSCSPISGHRSVSWYQQTPGQGLQFLFEYFSETQRNKGNFPGRFSGRQFSNSRSEMNVSTLELGDSALYLCASSLDREETQYFGPGTRLLVL.

This clone was observed a single time. V and J are TRBV9 and TRBJ2-7, with 10 nucleotides matching TRBD2. The CDR3 covers 16 residues. V gave up 4 bases and J gave up 5 bases; unmatched junction bases: 12. Germline CDR1 is SGDLS and CDR2 is YYNGEE. The CDR3 nucleotides read TGTGCCAGCAGCCTAGTCGCTAGCGGGAGCCCTCACGAGCAGTACTTC. Its translation: CASSLVASGSPHEQYF.

The genes are TRBV5-1 and TRBJ2-2; D is ambiguous. Germline-derived CDR1 and CDR2 are SGHRS and YFSETQ. This CDR3 has 16 residues. V gave up 5 bases and J gave up 1 base, with 15 bases separating them. In DNA, the CDR3 is TGCGCCAGCAGTCCGTCGACTGTGGGGAACACCGGGGAGCTGTTTTTT. It is translated as CASSPSTVGNTGELFF.

This chain links TRBV7-6 with TRBJ2-6; weak D call: TRBD1 (5 bases). This CDR3 has 15 amino acids. Germline V gene sequence: CDR1 SGHVS, CDR2 FNYEAQ. Trimming stripped 1 base from V and 3 bases from J, with 7 bases between. CDR3 in amino acids: CASSLGRDGANVLTF. Here the CDR3 DNA reads TGTGCCAGCAGCTTAGGCAGGGATGGGGCCAACGTCCTGACTTTC.

This clone was seen only a few times. This chain links TRBV23-1 with TRBJ1-1; D gene unclear. TRBV23-1 carries the ORF label, with uncertain function. V was pared by 6 bases and J by 6 bases, with 14 bases between. This CDR3 spans 13 amino acids. The CDR3 region is CASSPRGPPEAFF. CDR3 in DNA: TGCGCCAGCAGCCCACGAGGGCCCCCTGAAGCTTTCTTT.

CDR3 nucleotide sequence: TGTGCCAGCAGCGGCCGACAATCTAATGAGCAGTTCTTC. It codes for CASSGRQSNEQFF. The chain couples TRBV5-4 to TRBJ2-1; unclear D gene. This CDR3 spans 13 amino acids. Trimming took off 4 bases at V and 7 bases at J, with 12 bases between the two ends. Germline values: CDR1 SGHNT, CDR2 YYREEE (reference sequence).

The chain joins TRBV29-1 to TRBJ1-2, with D perhaps TRBD1 (6 bases). The CDR3 is 14 amino acids. V was trimmed by 3 bases and J by 2 bases, leaving 13 bases between them. The germline V gene encodes CDR1 SQVTM and CDR2 ANQGSEA. CDR3: CSVEPTGKNYGYTF. CDR3 bases: TGCAGCGTTGAGCCAACAGGGAAGAACTATGGCTACACCTTC.

This clone was observed a few times. The rearrangement uses TRBV18 and TRBJ1-5; D not certain. The CDR3 is 15 amino acids. The V gene's germline CDR1 is KGHSH and CDR2 LQKENI. V shed 3 bases and J shed 3 bases, with 12 bases lying between them. CDR3 residues: CASSPSGGFNQPQHF. The CDR3 coding sequence is TGTGCCAGCTCACCTTCCGGAGGATTCAATCAGCCCCAGCATTTT. The full variable domain, completed using reference TRBV18 and TRBJ1-5, is NAGVMQNPRHLVRRRGQEARLRCSPMKGHSHVYWYRQLPEEGLKFMVYLQKENIIDESGMPKERFSAEFPKEGPSILRIQQVVRGDSAAYFCASSPSGGFNQPQHFGDGTRLSIL.

The chain carries TRBV19 and TRBJ1-1; TRBD1 might be the D (5 bases). The CDR3 has 14 amino acids. CDR1 is LNHDA, CDR2 SQIVND, per germline (reference sequence). V was trimmed by 4 bases and J by 1 base, leaving 10 bases between them. The CDR3 spells CASSKRDGNTEAFF. In DNA form, the CDR3 reads TGTGCCAGTAGTAAGCGGGACGGGAACACTGAAGCTTTCTTT.

This clone was seen just once. V usage is TRBV18 and J usage is TRBJ2-7, with TRBD2 as a possible D gene (5 bases). The CDR3 totals 12 residues. Germline V gene data show CDR1 as KGHSH and CDR2 as LQKENI. V was clipped by 3 bases and J by 8 bases, with 11 bases between them. The CDR3 is CASSPDWYQQYF. The CDR3 nucleotides read TGTGCCAGCTCACCGGACTGGTACCAGCAGTACTTC.